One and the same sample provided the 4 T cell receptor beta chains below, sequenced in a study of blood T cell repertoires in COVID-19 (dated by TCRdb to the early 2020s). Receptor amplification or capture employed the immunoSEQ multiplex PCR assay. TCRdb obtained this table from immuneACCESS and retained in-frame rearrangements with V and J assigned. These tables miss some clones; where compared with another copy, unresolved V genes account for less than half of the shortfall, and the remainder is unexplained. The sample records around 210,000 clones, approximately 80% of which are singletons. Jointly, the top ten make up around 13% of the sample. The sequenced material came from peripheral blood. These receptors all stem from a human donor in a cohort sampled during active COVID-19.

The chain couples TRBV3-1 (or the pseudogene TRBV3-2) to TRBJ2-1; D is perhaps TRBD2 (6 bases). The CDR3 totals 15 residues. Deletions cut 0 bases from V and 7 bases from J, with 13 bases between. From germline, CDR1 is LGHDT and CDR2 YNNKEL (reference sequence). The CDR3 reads CASSQDAGRKNEQFF. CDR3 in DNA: TGTGCCAGCAGCCAAGATGCGGGAAGGAAGAATGAGCAGTTCTTC.

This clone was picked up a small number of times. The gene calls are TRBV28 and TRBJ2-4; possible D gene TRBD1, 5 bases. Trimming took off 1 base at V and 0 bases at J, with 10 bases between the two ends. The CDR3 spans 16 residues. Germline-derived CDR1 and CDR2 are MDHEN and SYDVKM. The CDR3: CASSLFGQGAKNIQYF. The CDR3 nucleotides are TGTGCCAGCAGTTTATTTGGGCAGGGAGCCAAAAACATTCAGTACTTC.

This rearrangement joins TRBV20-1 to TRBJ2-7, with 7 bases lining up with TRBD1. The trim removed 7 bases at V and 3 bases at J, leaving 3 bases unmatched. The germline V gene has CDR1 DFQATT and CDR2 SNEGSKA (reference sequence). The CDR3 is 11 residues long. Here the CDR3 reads CSGDSNYEQYF. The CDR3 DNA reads TGCAGTGGGGACAGTAACTACGAGCAGTACTTC.

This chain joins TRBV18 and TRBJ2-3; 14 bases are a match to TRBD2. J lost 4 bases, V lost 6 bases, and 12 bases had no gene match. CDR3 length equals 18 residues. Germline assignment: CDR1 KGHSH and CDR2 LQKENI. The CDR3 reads CASSPPGLAGAGADTQYF. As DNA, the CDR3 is TGTGCCAGCTCGCCCCCGGGACTAGCGGGAGCCGGGGCAGATACGCAGTATTTT.